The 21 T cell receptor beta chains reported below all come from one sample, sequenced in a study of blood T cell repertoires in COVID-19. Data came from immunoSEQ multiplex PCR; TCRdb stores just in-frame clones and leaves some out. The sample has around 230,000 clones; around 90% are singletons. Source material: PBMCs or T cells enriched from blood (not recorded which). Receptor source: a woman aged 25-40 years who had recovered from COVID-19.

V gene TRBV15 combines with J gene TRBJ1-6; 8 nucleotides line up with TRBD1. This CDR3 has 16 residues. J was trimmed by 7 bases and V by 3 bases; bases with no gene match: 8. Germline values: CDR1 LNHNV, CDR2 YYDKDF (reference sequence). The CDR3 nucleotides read TGTGCCACCAGCAGTTCCCGGACAGGGAACAATTCACCCCTCCACTTT. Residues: CATSSSRTGNNSPLHF.

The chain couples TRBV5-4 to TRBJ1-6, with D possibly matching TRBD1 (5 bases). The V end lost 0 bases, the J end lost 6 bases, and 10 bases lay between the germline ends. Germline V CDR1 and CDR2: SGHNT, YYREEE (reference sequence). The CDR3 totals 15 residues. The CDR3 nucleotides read TGTGCCAGCAGCTTGGGCGGGACTCTTAATTCACCCCTCCACTTT. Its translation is CASSLGGTLNSPLHF.

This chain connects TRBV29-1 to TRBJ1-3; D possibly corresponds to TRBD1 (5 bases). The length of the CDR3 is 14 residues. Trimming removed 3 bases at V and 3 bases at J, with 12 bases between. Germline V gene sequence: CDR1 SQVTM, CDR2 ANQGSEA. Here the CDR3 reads CSVDPGLHGNTIYF. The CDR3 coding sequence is TGCAGCGTTGATCCGGGACTGCATGGAAACACCATATATTTT.

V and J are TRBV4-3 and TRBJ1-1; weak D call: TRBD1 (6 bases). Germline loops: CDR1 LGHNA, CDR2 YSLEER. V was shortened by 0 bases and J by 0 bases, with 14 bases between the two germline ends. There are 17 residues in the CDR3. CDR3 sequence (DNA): TGCGCCAGCAGCCAAGATAGATTTGGGGGCTTGAACACTGAAGCTTTCTTT. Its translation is CASSQDRFGGLNTEAFF.

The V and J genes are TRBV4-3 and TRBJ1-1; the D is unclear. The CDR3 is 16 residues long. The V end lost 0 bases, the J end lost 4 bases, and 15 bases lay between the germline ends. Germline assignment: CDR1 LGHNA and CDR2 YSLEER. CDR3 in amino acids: CASSQDTLSWSTEAFF. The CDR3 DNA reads TGCGCCAGCAGCCAAGATACCTTATCCTGGAGCACTGAAGCTTTCTTT.

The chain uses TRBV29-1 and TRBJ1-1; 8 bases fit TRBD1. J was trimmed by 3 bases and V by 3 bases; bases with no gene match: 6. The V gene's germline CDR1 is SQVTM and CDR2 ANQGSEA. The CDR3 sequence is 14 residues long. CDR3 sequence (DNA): TGCAGCGTTGAGGGAAGGACAGGGTACACTGAAGCTTTCTTT. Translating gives CSVEGRTGYTEAFF.

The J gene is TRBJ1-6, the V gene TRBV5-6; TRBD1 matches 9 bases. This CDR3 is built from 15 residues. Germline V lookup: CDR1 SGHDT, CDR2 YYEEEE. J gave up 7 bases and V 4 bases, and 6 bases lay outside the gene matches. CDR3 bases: TGTGCCAGCAGCCGCGGACAGGGGAGGAATTCACCCCTCCACTTT. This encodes CASSRGQGRNSPLHF.

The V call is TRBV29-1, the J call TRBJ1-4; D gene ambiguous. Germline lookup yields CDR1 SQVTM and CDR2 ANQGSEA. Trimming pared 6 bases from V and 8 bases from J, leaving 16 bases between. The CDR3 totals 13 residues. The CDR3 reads CSVTGGSREKLFF. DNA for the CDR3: TGCAGCGTGACGGGAGGGAGTCGGGAAAAACTGTTTTTT.

CDR3 nucleotide sequence: TGTGCCAGCAGCGCCCGGGACAGGGGATATAGCACAGATACGCAGTATTTT. Translated: CASSARDRGYSTDTQYF. The chain combines TRBV7-9 with TRBJ2-3, with 10 bases identical to TRBD1. V shed 5 bases, J shed 0 bases, and the junction held 8 bases outside the gene matches. In germline, CDR1 is SEHNR, CDR2 FQNEAQ (reference sequence). The CDR3 is 17 amino acids.

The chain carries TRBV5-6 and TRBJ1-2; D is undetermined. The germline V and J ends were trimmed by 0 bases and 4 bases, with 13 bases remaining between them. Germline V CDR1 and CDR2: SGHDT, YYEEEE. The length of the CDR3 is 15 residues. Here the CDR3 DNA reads TGTGCCAGCAGCTTGGGGGAGGGAGGCCGCTATGGCTACACCTTC. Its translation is CASSLGEGGRYGYTF.

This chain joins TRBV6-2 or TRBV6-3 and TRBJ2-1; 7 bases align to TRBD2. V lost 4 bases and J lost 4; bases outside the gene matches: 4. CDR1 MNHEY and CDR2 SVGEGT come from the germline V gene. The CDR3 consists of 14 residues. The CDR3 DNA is TGTGCCAGCAGTTGGCTAGCGGCTTACAATGAGCAGTTCTTC. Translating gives CASSWLAAYNEQFF.

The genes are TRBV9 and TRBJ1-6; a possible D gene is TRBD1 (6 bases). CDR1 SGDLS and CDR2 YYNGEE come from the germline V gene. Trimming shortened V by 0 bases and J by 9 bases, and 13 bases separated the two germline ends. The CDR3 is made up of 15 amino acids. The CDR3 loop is CASSVEGEGGSPLHF. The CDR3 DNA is TGTGCCAGCAGCGTAGAGGGGGAAGGGGGTTCACCCCTCCACTTT. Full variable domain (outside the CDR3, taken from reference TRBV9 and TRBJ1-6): DSGVTQTPKHLITATGQRVTLRCSPRSGDLSVYWYQQSLDQGLQFLIQYYNGEERAKGNILERFSAQQFPDLHSELNLSSLELGDSALYFCASSVEGEGGSPLHFGNGTRLTVT.

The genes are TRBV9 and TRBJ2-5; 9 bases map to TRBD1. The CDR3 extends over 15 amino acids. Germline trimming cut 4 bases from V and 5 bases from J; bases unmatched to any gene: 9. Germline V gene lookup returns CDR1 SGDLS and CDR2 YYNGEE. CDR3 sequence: CASSISGTGRETQYF. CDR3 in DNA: TGTGCCAGCAGCATATCCGGGACAGGGAGGGAGACCCAGTACTTC.

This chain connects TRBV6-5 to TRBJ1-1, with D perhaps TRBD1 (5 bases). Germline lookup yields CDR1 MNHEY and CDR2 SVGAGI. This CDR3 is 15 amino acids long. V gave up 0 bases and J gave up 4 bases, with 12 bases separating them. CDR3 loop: CASSYSTGRGTEAFF. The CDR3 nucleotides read TGTGCCAGCAGTTACTCGACGGGGAGGGGCACTGAAGCTTTCTTT.

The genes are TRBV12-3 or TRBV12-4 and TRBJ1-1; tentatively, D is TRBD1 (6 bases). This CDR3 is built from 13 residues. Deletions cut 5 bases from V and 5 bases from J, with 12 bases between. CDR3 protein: CASSQGYRTEAFF. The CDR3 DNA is TGTGCCAGCAGTCAGGGGTACCGGACTGAAGCTTTCTTT.

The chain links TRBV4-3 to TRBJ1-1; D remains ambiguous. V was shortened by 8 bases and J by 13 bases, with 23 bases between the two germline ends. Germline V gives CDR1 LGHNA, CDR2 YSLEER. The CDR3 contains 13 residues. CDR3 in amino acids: CASSSRRGLRFFF. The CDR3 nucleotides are TGCGCCAGCTCTTCTAGGCGGGGTCTCCGATTTTTCTTT.

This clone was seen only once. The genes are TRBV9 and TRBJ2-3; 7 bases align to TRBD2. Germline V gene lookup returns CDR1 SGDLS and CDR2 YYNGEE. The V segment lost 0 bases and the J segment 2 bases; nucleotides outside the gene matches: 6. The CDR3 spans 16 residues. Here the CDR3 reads CASSVVVGGDTDTQYF. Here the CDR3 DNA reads TGTGCCAGCAGCGTAGTCGTGGGAGGGGACACAGATACGCAGTATTTT. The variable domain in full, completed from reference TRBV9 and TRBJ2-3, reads DSGVTQTPKHLITATGQRVTLRCSPRSGDLSVYWYQQSLDQGLQFLIQYYNGEERAKGNILERFSAQQFPDLHSELNLSSLELGDSALYFCASSVVVGGDTDTQYFGPGTRLTVL.

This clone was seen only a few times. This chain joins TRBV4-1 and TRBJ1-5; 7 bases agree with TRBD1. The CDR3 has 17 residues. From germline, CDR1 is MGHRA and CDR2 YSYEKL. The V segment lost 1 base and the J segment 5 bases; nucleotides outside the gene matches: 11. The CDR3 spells CASSQGVIQGIDQPQHF. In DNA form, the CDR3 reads TGCGCCAGCAGCCAAGGAGTAATACAGGGGATCGATCAGCCCCAGCATTTT.

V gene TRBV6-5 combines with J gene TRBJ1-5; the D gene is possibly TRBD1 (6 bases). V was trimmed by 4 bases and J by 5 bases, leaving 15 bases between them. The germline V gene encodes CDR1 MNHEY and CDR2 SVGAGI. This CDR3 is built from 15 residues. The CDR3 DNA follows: TGTGCCAGCAGTTTGGCGGGGGCTGTCGATCAGCCCCAGCATTTT. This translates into CASSLAGAVDQPQHF.

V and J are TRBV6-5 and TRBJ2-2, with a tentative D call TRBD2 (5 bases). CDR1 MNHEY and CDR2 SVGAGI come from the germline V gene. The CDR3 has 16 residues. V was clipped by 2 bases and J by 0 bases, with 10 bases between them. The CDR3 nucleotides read TGTGCCAGCAGTTACCAGACCGGGACGAACACCGGGGAGCTGTTTTTT. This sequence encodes CASSYQTGTNTGELFF.

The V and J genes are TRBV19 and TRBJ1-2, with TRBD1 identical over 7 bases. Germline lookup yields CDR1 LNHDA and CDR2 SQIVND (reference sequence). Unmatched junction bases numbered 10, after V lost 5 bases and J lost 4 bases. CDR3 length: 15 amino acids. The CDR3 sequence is CASSSWDRQLYGYTF. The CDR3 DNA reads TGTGCCAGTAGTTCCTGGGACAGACAACTCTATGGCTACACCTTC.